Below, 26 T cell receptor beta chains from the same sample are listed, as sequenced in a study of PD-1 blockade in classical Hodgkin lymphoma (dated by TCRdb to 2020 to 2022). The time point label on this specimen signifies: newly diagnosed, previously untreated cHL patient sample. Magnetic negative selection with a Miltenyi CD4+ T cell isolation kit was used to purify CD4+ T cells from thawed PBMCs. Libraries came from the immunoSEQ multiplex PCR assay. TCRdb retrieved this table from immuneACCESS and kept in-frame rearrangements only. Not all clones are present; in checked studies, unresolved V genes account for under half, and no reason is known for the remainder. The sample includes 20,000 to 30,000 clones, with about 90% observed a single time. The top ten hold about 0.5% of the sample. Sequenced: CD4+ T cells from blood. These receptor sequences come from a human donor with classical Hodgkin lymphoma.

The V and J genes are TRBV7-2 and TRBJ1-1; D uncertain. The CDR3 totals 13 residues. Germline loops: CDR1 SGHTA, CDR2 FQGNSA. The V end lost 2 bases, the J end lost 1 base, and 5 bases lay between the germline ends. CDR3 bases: TGTGCCAGCAGCTTAACGAGGAACACTGAAGCTTTCTTT. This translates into CASSLTRNTEAFF.

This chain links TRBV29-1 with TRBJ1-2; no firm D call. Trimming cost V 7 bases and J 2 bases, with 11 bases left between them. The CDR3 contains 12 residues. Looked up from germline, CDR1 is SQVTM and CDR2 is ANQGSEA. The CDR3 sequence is CSESGGNYGYTF. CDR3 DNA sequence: TGCAGCGAGTCAGGAGGAAACTATGGCTACACCTTC.

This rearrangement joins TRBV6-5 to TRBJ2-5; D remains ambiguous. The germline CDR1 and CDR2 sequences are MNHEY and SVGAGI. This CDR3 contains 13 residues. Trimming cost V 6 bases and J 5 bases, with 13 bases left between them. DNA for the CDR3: TGTGCCAGCAGCCGATCCGGGTGGGAGACCCAGTACTTC. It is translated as CASSRSGWETQYF.

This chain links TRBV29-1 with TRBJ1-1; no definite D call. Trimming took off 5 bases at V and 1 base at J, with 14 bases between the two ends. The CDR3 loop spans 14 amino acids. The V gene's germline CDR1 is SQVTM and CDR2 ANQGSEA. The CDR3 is CSVSAVEGNTEAFF. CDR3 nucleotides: TGCAGCGTTTCGGCAGTCGAGGGGAACACTGAAGCTTTCTTT.

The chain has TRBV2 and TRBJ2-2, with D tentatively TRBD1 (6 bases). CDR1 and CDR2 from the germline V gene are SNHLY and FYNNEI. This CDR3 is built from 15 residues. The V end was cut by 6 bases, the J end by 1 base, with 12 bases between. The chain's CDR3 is CASRTGTRNTGELFF. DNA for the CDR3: TGTGCCAGCAGGACCGGGACACGGAACACCGGGGAGCTGTTTTTT.

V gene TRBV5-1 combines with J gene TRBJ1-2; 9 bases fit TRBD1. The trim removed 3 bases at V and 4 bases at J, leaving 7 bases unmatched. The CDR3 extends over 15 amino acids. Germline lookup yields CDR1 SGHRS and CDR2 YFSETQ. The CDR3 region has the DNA TGCGCCAGCAGCTCCTCCGGGACAGGGCGCTATGGCTACACCTTC. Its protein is CASSSSGTGRYGYTF.

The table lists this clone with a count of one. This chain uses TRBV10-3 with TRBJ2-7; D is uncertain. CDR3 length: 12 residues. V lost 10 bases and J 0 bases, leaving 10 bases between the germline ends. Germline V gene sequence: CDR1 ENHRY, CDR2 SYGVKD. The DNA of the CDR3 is TGTGCCACCGAGAGCAGCTCCTACGAGCAGTACTTC. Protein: CATESSSYEQYF.

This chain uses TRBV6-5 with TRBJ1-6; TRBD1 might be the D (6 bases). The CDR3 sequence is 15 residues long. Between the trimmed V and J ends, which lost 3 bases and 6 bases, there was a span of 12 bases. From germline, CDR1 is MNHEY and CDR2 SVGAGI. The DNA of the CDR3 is TGTGCCAGCAGTTATAAGACAGGAGGTAATTCACCCCTCCACTTT. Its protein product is CASSYKTGGNSPLHF.

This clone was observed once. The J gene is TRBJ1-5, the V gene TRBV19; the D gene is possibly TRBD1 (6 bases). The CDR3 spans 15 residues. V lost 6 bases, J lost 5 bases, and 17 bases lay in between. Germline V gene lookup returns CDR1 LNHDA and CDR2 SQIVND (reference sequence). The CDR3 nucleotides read TGTGCCAGTAGGCCCCAAGACAGGCCATATCAGCCCCAGCATTTT. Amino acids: CASRPQDRPYQPQHF.

CDR3 loop: CASSLKPGGPTGELFF. The CDR3 DNA reads TGTGCCAGCAGCTTAAAGCCGGGGGGGCCCACCGGGGAGCTGTTTTTT. The chain recombines TRBV7-2 with TRBJ2-2; 8 bases match TRBD2. CDR3 length: 16 residues. Germline CDR1 is SGHTA and CDR2 is FQGNSA. The ends lost 2 bases at V and 4 bases at J; junction bases unmatched: 6.

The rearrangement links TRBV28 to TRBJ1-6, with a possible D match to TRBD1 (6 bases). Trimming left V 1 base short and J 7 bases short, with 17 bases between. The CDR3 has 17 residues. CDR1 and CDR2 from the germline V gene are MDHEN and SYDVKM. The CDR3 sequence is CASSLFATGLGNSPLHF. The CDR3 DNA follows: TGTGCCAGCAGTTTATTCGCAACAGGGTTGGGGAATTCACCCCTCCACTTT. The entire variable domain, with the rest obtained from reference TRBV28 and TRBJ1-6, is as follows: DVKVTQSSRYLVKRTGEKVFLECVQDMDHENMFWYRQDPGLGLRLIYFSYDVKMKEKGDIPEGYSVSREKKERFSLILESASTNQTSMYLCASSLFATGLGNSPLHFGNGTRLTVT.

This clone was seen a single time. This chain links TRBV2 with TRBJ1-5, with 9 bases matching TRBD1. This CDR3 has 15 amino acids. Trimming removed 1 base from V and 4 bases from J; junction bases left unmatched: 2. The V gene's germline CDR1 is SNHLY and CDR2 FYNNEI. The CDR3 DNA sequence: TGTGCCAGCAGTGAAGGGGACAGGGAAAATCAGCCCCAGCATTTT. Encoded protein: CASSEGDRENQPQHF.

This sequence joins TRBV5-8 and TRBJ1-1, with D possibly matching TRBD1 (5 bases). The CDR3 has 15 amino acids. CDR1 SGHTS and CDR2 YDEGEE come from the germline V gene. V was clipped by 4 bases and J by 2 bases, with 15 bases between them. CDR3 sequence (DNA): TGTGCCAGCAGCCATTTCCGCGGGACTAACACTGAAGCTTTCTTT. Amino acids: CASSHFRGTNTEAFF.

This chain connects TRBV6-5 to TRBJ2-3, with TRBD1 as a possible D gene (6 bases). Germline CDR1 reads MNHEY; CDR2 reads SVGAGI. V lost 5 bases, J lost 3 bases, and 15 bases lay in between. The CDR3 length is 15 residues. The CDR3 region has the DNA TGTGCCAGCAGTACCCGGCAGGGGCTGACAGATACGCAGTATTTT. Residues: CASSTRQGLTDTQYF.

CDR3 region: CASSYIPSQQNTEAFF. The CDR3 DNA sequence: TGTGCCAGCAGTTACATCCCCAGCCAGCAGAACACTGAAGCTTTCTTT. The chain is built from TRBV6-5 and TRBJ1-1; D gene uncertain. The V gene's germline CDR1 is MNHEY and CDR2 SVGAGI. The CDR3 spans 16 residues. Trimming shortened V by 2 bases and J by 1 base, and 14 bases separated the two germline ends.

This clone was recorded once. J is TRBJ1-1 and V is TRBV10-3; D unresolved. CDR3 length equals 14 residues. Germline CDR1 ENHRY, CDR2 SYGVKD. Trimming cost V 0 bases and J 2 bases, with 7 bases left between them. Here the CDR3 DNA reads TGTGCCATCAGTGAGTCGATCCCAAACACTGAAGCTTTCTTT. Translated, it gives CAISESIPNTEAFF.

This chain's CDR3 is CASSRFGGAGGQYF. The CDR3 bases are TGTGCCAGCAGTCGATTTGGGGGGGCCGGTGGCCAGTACTTC. V and J are TRBV7-6 and TRBJ2-5, with D maybe TRBD2 (7 bases). The CDR3 length is 14 residues. The germline V gene has CDR1 SGHVS and CDR2 FNYEAQ. V was shortened by 6 bases and J by 10 bases, with 21 bases between the two germline ends.

CDR3 bases: TGTGCCAGCAGCTTATTGGCGGGGGGGCCCAGCTCCTACAATGAGCAGTTCTTC. It encodes CASSLLAGGPSSYNEQFF. The chain uses TRBV7-2 and TRBJ2-1, with 9 bases aligning to TRBD2. The CDR3 runs 18 residues. CDR1 is SGHTA and CDR2 is FQGNSA in the germline V gene. V dropped 2 bases and J dropped 0; count of bases not matched to a gene: 8.

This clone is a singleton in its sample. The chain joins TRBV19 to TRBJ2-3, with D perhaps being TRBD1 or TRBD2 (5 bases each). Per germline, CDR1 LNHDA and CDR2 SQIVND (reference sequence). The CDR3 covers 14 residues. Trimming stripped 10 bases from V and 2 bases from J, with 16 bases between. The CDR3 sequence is CATKTDGATDTQYF. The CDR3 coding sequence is TGTGCCACTAAAACGGACGGGGCCACAGATACGCAGTATTTT.

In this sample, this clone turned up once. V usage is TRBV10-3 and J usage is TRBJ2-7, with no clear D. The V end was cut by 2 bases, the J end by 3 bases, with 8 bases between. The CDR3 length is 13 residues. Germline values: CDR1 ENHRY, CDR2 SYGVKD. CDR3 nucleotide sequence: TGTGCCATCAGTGAGAACGGCAGCTACGAGCAGTACTTC. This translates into CAISENGSYEQYF.

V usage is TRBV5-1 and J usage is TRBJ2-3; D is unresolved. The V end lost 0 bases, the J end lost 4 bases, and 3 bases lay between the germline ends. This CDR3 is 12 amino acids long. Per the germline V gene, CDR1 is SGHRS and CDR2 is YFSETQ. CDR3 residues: CASSLESDTQYF. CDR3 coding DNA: TGCGCCAGCAGCTTGGAGTCAGATACGCAGTATTTT.

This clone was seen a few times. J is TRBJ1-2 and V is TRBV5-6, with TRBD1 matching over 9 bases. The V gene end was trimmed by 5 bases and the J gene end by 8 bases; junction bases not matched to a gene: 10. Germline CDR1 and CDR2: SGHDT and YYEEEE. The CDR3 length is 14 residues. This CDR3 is CASRLTGTGMGYTF. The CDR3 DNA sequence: TGTGCCAGCAGACTGACCGGGACAGGGATGGGCTACACCTTC.

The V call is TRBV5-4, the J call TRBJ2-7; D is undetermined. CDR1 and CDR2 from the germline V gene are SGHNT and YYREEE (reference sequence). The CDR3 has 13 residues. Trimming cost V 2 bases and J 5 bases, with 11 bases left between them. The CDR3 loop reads CASSLQGLHEQYF. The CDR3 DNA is TGTGCCAGCAGCTTACAAGGCCTTCACGAGCAGTACTTC.

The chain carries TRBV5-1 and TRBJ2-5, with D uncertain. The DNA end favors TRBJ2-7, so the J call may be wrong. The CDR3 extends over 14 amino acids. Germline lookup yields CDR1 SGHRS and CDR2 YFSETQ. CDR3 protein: CASSLDTRTAEQYF. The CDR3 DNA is TGCGCCAGCAGCTTAGACACGAGGACCGCCGAGCAGTACTTC.

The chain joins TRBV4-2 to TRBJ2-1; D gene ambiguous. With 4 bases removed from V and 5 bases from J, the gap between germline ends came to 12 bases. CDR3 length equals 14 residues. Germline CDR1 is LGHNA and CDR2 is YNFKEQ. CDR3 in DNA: TGTGCCAGCAGCCGACGAAGTCAGGACAATGAGCAGTTCTTC. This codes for CASSRRSQDNEQFF.

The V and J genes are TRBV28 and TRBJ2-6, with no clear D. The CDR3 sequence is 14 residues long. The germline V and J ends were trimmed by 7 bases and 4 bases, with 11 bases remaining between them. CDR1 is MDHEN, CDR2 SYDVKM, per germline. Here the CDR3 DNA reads TGTGCCAGCACTTTCCGACGAGGGGCCAACGTCCTGACTTTC. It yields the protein CASTFRRGANVLTF.